One and the same sample provided the 31 T cell receptor beta chains below, sequenced in a study of blood T cell repertoires in COVID-19. Libraries were prepared by immunoSEQ multiplex PCR; TCRdb keeps only in-frame clonotypes and omits some of them. The table records 350,000 to 400,000 clones, roughly 90% of them present only once. Specimen: peripheral blood. Receptors were obtained from an older woman with COVID-19, enrolled during active disease.

The J gene is TRBJ2-1, the V gene TRBV6-2 or TRBV6-3; D remains ambiguous. V was shortened by 0 bases and J by 5 bases, with 14 bases between the two germline ends. The CDR3 has 16 amino acids. CDR1 and CDR2 from the germline V gene are MNHEY and SVGEGT. CDR3 amino acids: CASSYSTFWANNEQFF. In nucleotides, the CDR3 is TGTGCCAGCAGTTACTCAACCTTTTGGGCCAACAATGAGCAGTTCTTC.

The V gene is TRBV6-5, the J gene TRBJ1-6, with D possibly matching TRBD1 (6 bases). The germline V gene encodes CDR1 MNHEY and CDR2 SVGAGI. The CDR3 sequence is 16 residues long. Trimming stripped 2 bases from V and 6 bases from J, with 14 bases between. This CDR3 is CASSYTGGLSNSPLHF. CDR3 coding DNA: TGTGCCAGCAGTTACACCGGGGGGCTCTCTAATTCACCCCTCCACTTT.

The chain links TRBV5-6 to TRBJ2-5; TRBD2 matches at 7 bases. J was trimmed by 2 bases and V by 6 bases; bases with no gene match: 10. Germline assignment: CDR1 SGHDT and CDR2 YYEEEE. The CDR3 runs to 15 residues. Here the CDR3 DNA reads TGTGCCAGCAAATGGGAGCGGGGTTGGCAAGAGACCCAGTACTTC. Its protein is CASKWERGWQETQYF. The full variable domain, with the rest looked up from reference TRBV5-6 and TRBJ2-5, is DAGVTQSPTHLIKTRGQQVTLRCSPKSGHDTVSWYQQALGQGPQFIFQYYEEEERQRGNFPDRFSGHQFPNYSSELNVNALLLGDSALYLCASKWERGWQETQYFGPGTRLLVL.

The chain employs TRBV20-1 and TRBJ2-3; TRBD2 matches at 8 bases. The CDR3 contains 15 residues. Germline V lookup: CDR1 DFQATT, CDR2 SNEGSKA (reference sequence). V lost 3 bases and J lost 4; bases outside the gene matches: 9. CDR3 amino acids: CSASFGGGVSDTQYF. CDR3 DNA: TGCAGTGCTAGTTTCGGGGGGGGAGTGTCAGATACGCAGTATTTT.

J is TRBJ2-1 and V is TRBV7-6, with TRBD2 matching 9 bases. V dropped 5 bases and J dropped 3; count of bases not matched to a gene: 8. This CDR3 is built from 16 residues. CDR1 is SGHVS, CDR2 FNYEAQ, per germline. The CDR3 nucleotides read TGTGCCAGCAGCCCTCGGGGCGGGGGGGGCTACAATGAGCAGTTCTTC. Protein: CASSPRGGGGYNEQFF.

The chain is built from TRBV28 and TRBJ1-6, with D maybe TRBD1 (6 bases). V was clipped by 7 bases and J by 10 bases, with 20 bases between them. The length of the CDR3 is 15 residues. Germline CDR1 and CDR2: MDHEN and SYDVKM. The CDR3 nucleotides read TGTGCCAGCATCCGGCGGGGGGGCGCGAAGTCACCCCTCCACTTT. It is translated as CASIRRGGAKSPLHF.

The chain uses TRBV27 and TRBJ1-5; unclear D gene. This CDR3 has 14 residues. Trimming took 2 bases from V and 6 from J, leaving 11 bases between them. Germline values: CDR1 MNHEY, CDR2 SMNVEV (reference sequence). CDR3 sequence (DNA): TGTGCCAGCAGTTTAGAAGGCGGAAGTCAGCCCCAGCATTTT. Translated: CASSLEGGSQPQHF.

This clone has a single count. The rearrangement joins TRBV30 to TRBJ1-5; possibly TRBD1 for D (5 bases). Looked up from germline, CDR1 is GTSNPN and CDR2 is SVGIG (reference sequence). The CDR3 is 13 residues long. Trimming stripped 1 base from V and 7 bases from J, with 11 bases between. CDR3 amino acids: CAWSGGGRQPQHF. CDR3 nucleotide sequence: TGTGCCTGGAGTGGGGGGGGACGGCAGCCCCAGCATTTT.

V gene TRBV10-1 combines with J gene TRBJ2-5, with no clear D. Germline CDR1 and CDR2: WNHNN and SYGVQD (reference sequence). The CDR3 is 12 residues long. Trimming cost V 7 bases and J 5 bases, with 11 bases left between them. CDR3 protein: CASITKRETQYF. The DNA of the CDR3 is TGCGCCAGCATCACCAAGAGGGAGACCCAGTACTTC.

The count of this clone is one. V gene TRBV7-2 combines with J gene TRBJ2-4, with D perhaps TRBD2 (6 bases). Trimming shortened V by 0 bases and J by 6 bases, and 9 bases separated the two germline ends. The CDR3 contains 14 residues. The V gene's germline CDR1 is SGHTA and CDR2 FQGNSA. CDR3 residues: CASSLASGGNIQYF. The DNA of the CDR3 is TGTGCCAGCAGCTTAGCTAGCGGAGGAAACATTCAGTACTTC.

This clone was counted a single time. The rearrangement uses TRBV18 and TRBJ1-3; D is perhaps TRBD1 (5 bases). Germline V lookup: CDR1 KGHSH, CDR2 LQKENI. The length of the CDR3 is 15 residues. V was cut by 2 bases and J by 4 bases, with 12 bases left in between. CDR3: CASSPGAMEGNTIYF. The CDR3 DNA reads as TGTGCCAGCTCACCAGGGGCCATGGAGGGAAACACCATATATTTT.

V is TRBV2 and J is TRBJ1-1, with D possibly matching TRBD1 (5 bases). This CDR3 has 11 residues. Germline values: CDR1 SNHLY, CDR2 FYNNEI. Trimming took 3 bases from V and 11 from J, leaving 10 bases between them. The CDR3 DNA reads as TGTGCCAGCAGTGATAGGGAGGGGGCTTTCTTT. It yields the protein CASSDREGAFF.

The chain joins TRBV4-2 to TRBJ1-5; the D is unclear. Germline assignment: CDR1 LGHNA and CDR2 YNFKEQ. The CDR3 covers 13 residues. Trimming pared 0 bases from V and 8 bases from J, leaving 8 bases between. CDR3: CASSQDWTKPQHF. DNA of the CDR3: TGTGCCAGCAGCCAAGACTGGACTAAGCCCCAGCATTTT.

This sequence joins TRBV7-9 and TRBJ2-5; 16 nucleotides align to TRBD2. V shed 5 bases, J shed 7 bases, and the junction held 10 bases outside the gene matches. CDR3 length: 17 residues. CDR1 is SEHNR, CDR2 FQNEAQ, per germline (reference sequence). The CDR3, as DNA: TGTGCCAGCAGCCCGACCGCCGGGACTAGCGGGGGGGGGACCCAGTACTTC. Its protein product is CASSPTAGTSGGGTQYF.

The genes are TRBV6-5 and TRBJ2-7; D is perhaps TRBD2 (5 bases). V shed 0 bases and J shed 0 bases, with 9 bases lying between them. CDR1 and CDR2 (germline): MNHEY, SVGAGI. This CDR3 is 15 amino acids long. Here the CDR3 reads CASSYSRGSSYEQYF. DNA for the CDR3: TGTGCCAGCAGTTACTCGAGAGGGAGCTCCTACGAGCAGTACTTC.

The chain links TRBV6-1 to TRBJ1-5; unclear D gene. V gave up 3 bases and J gave up 8 bases, with 11 bases separating them. The CDR3 sequence is 13 residues long. From germline, CDR1 is MNHNS and CDR2 SASEGT. In nucleotides, the CDR3 is TGTGCCAGCAGTGATTACCAGCGGGAGCCCCAGCATTTT. Translated, it gives CASSDYQREPQHF.

J is TRBJ2-1 and V is TRBV12-3 or TRBV12-4, with 8 bases that match TRBD1. The CDR3 extends over 13 amino acids. V dropped 6 bases and J dropped 9; count of bases not matched to a gene: 7. CDR3 amino acids: CASRGQVDGEQFF. CDR3 coding DNA: TGTGCCAGCAGGGGACAGGTGGACGGTGAGCAGTTCTTC.

The chain couples TRBV2 to TRBJ1-1, with D possibly TRBD1 on 6 matching bases. The germline V gene has CDR1 SNHLY and CDR2 FYNNEI. The CDR3 consists of 14 residues. Trimming pared 7 bases from V and 4 bases from J, leaving 16 bases between. The DNA for the CDR3 is TGTGCCAGCATTGTCGAGGGAGGGGGCACTGAAGCTTTCTTT. Its protein is CASIVEGGGTEAFF.

This clone has a handful of counts. The chain carries TRBV3-1 (or the pseudogene TRBV3-2) and TRBJ1-6; D gene unclear. The CDR3 totals 15 residues. Germline V CDR1 and CDR2: LGHDT, YNNKEL (reference sequence). Trimming removed 6 bases at V and 5 bases at J, with 14 bases between. The CDR3 DNA reads as TGTGCCAGCAGTCAGTACCACGCGGATAATTCACCCCTCCACTTT. Translated: CASSQYHADNSPLHF.

The chain employs TRBV7-9 and TRBJ1-2, with 9 bases aligning to TRBD1. The V gene end was trimmed by 3 bases and the J gene end by 3 bases; junction bases not matched to a gene: 14. The CDR3 sequence is 18 residues long. CDR1 and CDR2 from the germline V gene are SEHNR and FQNEAQ (reference sequence). CDR3 protein: CASSFESPQDRGDYGYTF. CDR3 coding DNA: TGTGCCAGCAGCTTCGAATCACCCCAGGACAGGGGTGACTATGGCTACACCTTC.

The chain uses TRBV18 and TRBJ1-4; no definite D call. This CDR3 is built from 15 residues. The germline gives CDR1 KGHSH, CDR2 LQKENI. The germline V and J ends were trimmed by 6 bases and 2 bases, with 13 bases remaining between them. This chain's CDR3 is CASSVQTGTNEKLFF. CDR3 nucleotide sequence: TGTGCCAGCTCGGTCCAAACCGGGACTAATGAAAAACTGTTTTTT.

The J gene is TRBJ2-3, the V gene TRBV7-9; 8 bases line up with TRBD1. This CDR3 is 15 amino acids long. Looked up from germline, CDR1 is SEHNR and CDR2 is FQNEAQ (reference sequence). The trim removed 6 bases at V and 5 bases at J, leaving 10 bases unmatched. The CDR3 sequence is CASSLPQGVGDTQYF. In DNA form, the CDR3 reads TGTGCCAGCAGTTTGCCACAGGGGGTGGGAGATACGCAGTATTTT.

The sample holds a few counts of this clone. The chain has TRBV21-1 and TRBJ2-5; the table assigns TRBD1, which was not confirmed against the DNA. TRBV21-1 is tagged as a pseudogene. CDR3 length: 16 amino acids. CDR3 residues: CASSKTWDREEETQYF. The DNA for the CDR3 is TGTGCCAGCAGCAAAACCTGGGACAGGGAAGAAGAGACCCAGTACTTC.

J is TRBJ1-6 and V is TRBV12-5; 9 nucleotides agree with TRBD1. CDR3 length: 17 residues. The germline V gene has CDR1 LGHNT and CDR2 FRNRAP. Unmatched junction bases numbered 3, after V lost 3 bases and J lost 0 bases. The CDR3 sequence is CASGFGTGSSYNSPLHF. Here the CDR3 DNA reads TGTGCTAGTGGTTTTGGGACAGGGAGCTCCTATAATTCACCCCTCCACTTT.

The chain couples TRBV4-1 to TRBJ1-5; D unresolved. This CDR3 region has 15 residues. The germline gives CDR1 MGHRA, CDR2 YSYEKL. Between the trimmed V and J ends, which lost 0 bases and 7 bases, there was a span of 13 bases. The CDR3 DNA reads as TGCGCCAGCAGCCAAGATCAGCCCGGGGAACAGCCCCAGCATTTT. It yields the protein CASSQDQPGEQPQHF.

V gene TRBV19 combines with J gene TRBJ2-5; tentative D call: TRBD1 (6 bases). From germline, CDR1 is LNHDA and CDR2 SQIVND (reference sequence). V was cut by 7 bases and J by 1 base, with 13 bases left in between. The CDR3 contains 14 residues. The CDR3 loop reads CASNSPDSQETQYF. The CDR3 nucleotides are TGTGCCAGTAATTCTCCGGACAGCCAAGAGACCCAGTACTTC.

V is TRBV12-3 or TRBV12-4 and J is TRBJ2-2, with 7 bases matching TRBD2. V was clipped by 9 bases and J by 7 bases; unmatched bases: 5. This CDR3 comprises 12 residues. The CDR3 bases are TGTGCCAGTGACGGGGGGTACGGGGAGCTGTTTTTT. It specifies CASDGGYGELFF.

The chain is built from TRBV29-1 and TRBJ1-5; D is unclear. V lost 0 bases and J 1 base, leaving 4 bases between the germline ends. The CDR3 has 13 residues. CDR1 and CDR2 (germline): SQVTM, ANQGSEA. In DNA form, the CDR3 reads TGCAGCGTTGAAGACGGGAGCAATCAGCCCCAGCATTTT. Translation gives CSVEDGSNQPQHF.

The CDR3 reads CASRSTGEAFF. The CDR3 DNA reads TGTGCCAGCAGATCGACCGGGGAAGCTTTCTTT. The chain employs TRBV6-5 and TRBJ1-1; D remains ambiguous. Germline V gives CDR1 MNHEY, CDR2 SVGAGI. CDR3 length: 11 residues. The V and J ends lost 6 bases and 8 bases respectively, with 10 bases between them.

The chain uses TRBV9 and TRBJ2-3; 11 nucleotides match TRBD1. J lost 3 bases, V lost 0 bases, and 6 bases had no gene match. The CDR3 extends over 17 amino acids. The germline gives CDR1 SGDLS, CDR2 YYNGEE. CDR3 sequence reads: CASSVGTGGAITDTQYF. CDR3 DNA sequence: TGTGCCAGCAGCGTAGGGACAGGGGGCGCGATAACAGATACGCAGTATTTT.

This clone is a singleton in its sample. The CDR3 here is CASSKQGAKSTGELFF. The CDR3 region has the DNA TGCGCCAGCAGCAAACAGGGGGCTAAGAGCACCGGGGAGCTGTTTTTT. This rearrangement joins TRBV5-1 to TRBJ2-2, with 9 bases identical to TRBD1. The J segment lost 4 bases and the V segment lost 4 bases, leaving 8 bases of the junction unmatched. The CDR3 spans 16 residues. Germline-derived CDR1 and CDR2 are SGHRS and YFSETQ.